A single sample is the source of the 26 T cell receptor beta chains below, sequenced in a study of blood T cell repertoires in COVID-19. Only in-frame clones appear in the TCRdb table, and some are missing; sequencing was by immunoSEQ multiplex PCR. The sample records about 190,000 clones, roughly 80% being singletons. The material sequenced was peripheral blood. These receptors originate from a human donor in a cohort sampled during active COVID-19.

CDR3 loop: CASSYRRSGGANVLTF. The CDR3 nucleotides read TGTGCCAGCAGTTACCGCCGGTCAGGTGGGGCCAACGTCCTGACTTTC. The rearrangement joins TRBV6-5 to TRBJ2-6; the D is unclear. The CDR3 length is 16 residues. Trimming took off 2 bases at V and 3 bases at J, with 11 bases between the two ends. Germline CDR1 reads MNHEY; CDR2 reads SVGAGI.

This clone was detected a few times. The chain is built from TRBV28 and TRBJ1-2; possibly TRBD1 for D (5 bases). This CDR3 contains 12 residues. Between the trimmed V and J ends, which lost 9 bases and 4 bases, there was a span of 12 bases. In germline, CDR1 is MDHEN, CDR2 SYDVKM. CDR3 residues: CASGTGAYGYTF. CDR3 sequence (DNA): TGTGCCAGTGGTACAGGCGCCTATGGCTACACCTTC.

The chain has TRBV5-1 and TRBJ2-3; D perhaps matches TRBD2 (6 bases). There are 15 residues in the CDR3. V lost 0 bases and J lost 1, with 9 bases in between. CDR1 and CDR2 (germline): SGHRS, YFSETQ. The DNA for the CDR3 is TGCGCCAGCAGCTTGGCGGCTAGCGGCACAGATACGCAGTATTTT. Translation: CASSLAASGTDTQYF.

This clone has a single count. This chain links TRBV9 with TRBJ1-2; D may be TRBD1 (5 bases). The germline V and J ends were trimmed by 0 bases and 7 bases, with 7 bases remaining between them. This CDR3 contains 12 residues. CDR1 and CDR2 (germline): SGDLS, YYNGEE. The CDR3 is CASSVVRAGYTF. The CDR3 DNA reads as TGTGCCAGCAGCGTAGTCAGGGCTGGCTACACCTTC.

The chain has TRBV2 and TRBJ1-3; no firm D call. CDR3 length equals 14 residues. Germline lookup yields CDR1 SNHLY and CDR2 FYNNEI. CDR3 in DNA: TGTGCTACCACCGGCCGAGCGGCTGGAAACACCATATATTTT. Translated, it gives CATTGRAAGNTIYF. The full variable domain, completed using reference TRBV2 and TRBJ1-3, is EPEVTQTPSHQVTQMGQEVILRCVPISNHLYFYWYRQILGQKVEFLVSFYNNEISEKSEIFDDQFSVERPDGSNFTLKIRSTKLEDSAMYFCATTGRAAGNTIYFGEGSWLTVV.

The chain joins TRBV6-5 to TRBJ2-3; TRBD2 is a possible D gene (5 bases). Germline CDR1 and CDR2: MNHEY and SVGAGI. V lost 6 bases, J lost 2 bases, and 15 bases lay in between. The CDR3 has 15 amino acids. CDR3 residues: CASRTRTGYTDTQYF. The CDR3 coding sequence is TGTGCCAGCAGGACCCGGACGGGGTACACAGATACGCAGTATTTT.

The V call is TRBV25-1, the J call TRBJ1-4; D is possibly TRBD1 (5 bases). This CDR3 is 14 amino acids long. The ends were cut back, 6 bases at V and 4 bases at J, with 12 bases in the middle. CDR1 is MGHDK and CDR2 is SYGVNS in the germline V gene. The CDR3 loop is CASRGDSHNEKLFF. CDR3 nucleotide sequence: TGTGCCAGCAGGGGTGACAGTCATAATGAAAAACTGTTTTTT.

This clone was detected a few times. The CDR3 region is CASSQDRREGYGTQYF. The CDR3 bases are TGCGCCAGCAGCCAAGATCGGCGGGAGGGATACGGTACGCAGTATTTT. The rearrangement links TRBV4-1 to TRBJ2-3, with 9 bases that match TRBD2. Germline lookup yields CDR1 MGHRA and CDR2 YSYEKL. V trimming: 0 bases; J trimming: 8 bases; junction bases outside the gene matches: 9. This CDR3 has 16 residues.

The gene calls are TRBV2 and TRBJ1-4; unclear D gene. Trimming took 6 bases from V and 8 from J, leaving 16 bases between them. Germline assignment: CDR1 SNHLY and CDR2 FYNNEI. The CDR3 has 14 residues. The CDR3 nucleotides read TGTGCCAGCAGGGGCGAACGGACTTTCGAAAAACTGTTTTTT. It codes for CASRGERTFEKLFF.

This clone was picked up one time. The chain has TRBV2 and TRBJ2-2; no clear D gene. From germline, CDR1 is SNHLY and CDR2 FYNNEI. The CDR3 is 15 amino acids. The V end was cut by 8 bases, the J end by 2 bases, with 15 bases between. The CDR3 coding sequence is TGTGCCAGCCGGTCGTTCGTGGGCAACACCGGGGAGCTGTTTTTT. This gives the protein CASRSFVGNTGELFF.

The chain carries TRBV21-1 and TRBJ2-7; the DNA was not used to check the table's D call, TRBD1. TRBV21-1 is annotated as a pseudogene. The CDR3 has 13 amino acids. The CDR3 DNA reads TGTGCCAGCAGCCTCTCGGACAACTACGAGCAGTACTTC. It specifies CASSLSDNYEQYF.

The V call is TRBV18, the J call TRBJ2-7; 9 bases are shared with TRBD1. The germline gives CDR1 KGHSH, CDR2 LQKENI. The CDR3 consists of 16 residues. Trimming cost V 1 base and J 6 bases; bases outside gene matches: 10. DNA for the CDR3: TGTGCCAGCTCACCACAATTGGGACAGGGAGTTTCCGAGCAGTACTTC. Protein: CASSPQLGQGVSEQYF.

The J gene is TRBJ2-3, the V gene TRBV25-1; D perhaps matches TRBD2 (5 bases). CDR1 is MGHDK, CDR2 SYGVNS, per germline. The CDR3 consists of 14 residues. Trimming stripped 0 bases from V and 1 base from J, with 5 bases between. CDR3 amino acids: CASSEYGGTDTQYF. In DNA, the CDR3 is TGTGCCAGCAGTGAATACGGGGGCACAGATACGCAGTATTTT.

The CDR3 bases are TGTGCCAGCAGTTTCCCCGAGGGACACTCTGGAAACACCATATATTTT. It encodes CASSFPEGHSGNTIYF. The rearrangement uses TRBV6-6 and TRBJ1-3; tentative D call: TRBD1 (6 bases). V was cut by 4 bases and J by 0 bases, with 13 bases left in between. This CDR3 region has 16 residues. CDR1 is MNHNY and CDR2 is SVGAGI in the germline V gene (reference sequence).

The V call is TRBV6-1, the J call TRBJ1-2; TRBD1 aligns across 8 bases. The CDR3 length is 15 residues. V shed 0 bases, J shed 5 bases, and the junction held 5 bases outside the gene matches. Germline CDR1 reads MNHNS; CDR2 reads SASEGT. CDR3 nucleotide sequence: TGTGCCAGCAGTGAAGCCGGACAGGGCGTTTATGGCTACACCTTC. Protein: CASSEAGQGVYGYTF.

The genes are TRBV9 and TRBJ2-2; D perhaps matches TRBD1 (6 bases). Germline V lookup: CDR1 SGDLS, CDR2 YYNGEE. Trimming cost V 4 bases and J 2 bases, with 12 bases left between them. This CDR3 spans 15 amino acids. This CDR3 reads CASSSRDTNTGELFF. The CDR3 bases are TGTGCCAGCAGCTCCCGGGACACTAACACCGGGGAGCTGTTTTTT. Looking up the rest from reference TRBV9 and TRBJ2-2 gives the full variable domain: DSGVTQTPKHLITATGQRVTLRCSPRSGDLSVYWYQQSLDQGLQFLIQYYNGEERAKGNILERFSAQQFPDLHSELNLSSLELGDSALYFCASSSRDTNTGELFFGEGSRLTVL.

This chain connects TRBV6-5 to TRBJ1-2; unclear D gene. Per the germline V gene, CDR1 is MNHEY and CDR2 is SVGAGI. V was shortened by 2 bases and J by 7 bases, with 14 bases between the two germline ends. This CDR3 region has 14 residues. The chain's CDR3 is CASSYAAAVGGYTF. In nucleotides, the CDR3 is TGTGCCAGCAGTTACGCGGCAGCCGTTGGTGGCTACACCTTC.

The chain couples TRBV29-1 to TRBJ2-1, with TRBD2 matching 7 bases. Germline V gene lookup returns CDR1 SQVTM and CDR2 ANQGSEA. V gave up 7 bases and J gave up 9 bases; unmatched junction bases: 12. This CDR3 region has 13 residues. The CDR3 sequence is CSAGGSGRVEQFF. The CDR3 DNA sequence: TGCAGCGCCGGGGGTAGCGGGCGGGTTGAGCAGTTCTTC.

V gene TRBV24-1 combines with J gene TRBJ1-5; TRBD1 is a possible D gene (6 bases). The CDR3 is 17 residues long. Trimming shortened V by 5 bases and J by 1 base, and 17 bases separated the two germline ends. CDR1 KGHDR and CDR2 SFDVKD come from the germline V gene. The CDR3 region is CATSGIRGRRSNQPQHF. The DNA of the CDR3 is TGTGCCACCAGTGGAATCAGGGGAAGGCGGAGCAATCAGCCCCAGCATTTT.

The chain has TRBV21-1 and TRBJ1-6. TRBV21-1 constitutes a pseudogene. The CDR3 sequence is 11 residues long. The CDR3 protein is CASSRCPALHF. For the CDR3, the DNA is TGTGCCAGCAGCAGATGTCCGGCCCTCCACTTT.

The chain employs TRBV10-3 and TRBJ2-2; TRBD1 matches at 8 bases. The CDR3 spans 14 residues. V lost 7 bases to trimming and J lost 4 bases; unmatched junction nucleotides: 5. From germline, CDR1 is ENHRY and CDR2 SYGVKD. DNA of the CDR3: TGTGCCATCAACAGACAGGGGACCACCGGGGAGCTGTTTTTT. Its translation is CAINRQGTTGELFF.

The CDR3 nucleotides read TGCGCCAGCAGCTTGGAAGGTGTCGGAGTTTCCCCACCGTTCTTC. It is translated as CASSLEGVGVSPPFF. V usage is TRBV5-1 and J usage is TRBJ2-1; D unresolved. Trimming left V 0 bases short and J 15 bases short, with 22 bases between. The germline gives CDR1 SGHRS, CDR2 YFSETQ. CDR3 length: 15 residues.

The chain uses TRBV19 and TRBJ2-2; 11 bases fit TRBD2. V gave up 6 bases and J gave up 9 bases; unmatched junction bases: 15. The CDR3 is made up of 17 amino acids. Germline V gene data show CDR1 as LNHDA and CDR2 as SQIVND (reference sequence). CDR3 protein: CASRELAGVGGKRELFF. The DNA for the CDR3 is TGTGCCAGTAGGGAACTAGCGGGAGTGGGAGGAAAGCGGGAGCTGTTTTTT.

The chain has TRBV18 and TRBJ1-5, with D possibly TRBD1 on 5 matching bases. Trimming stripped 4 bases from V and 2 bases from J, with 21 bases between. The CDR3 has 18 amino acids. Germline-derived CDR1 and CDR2 are KGHSH and LQKENI. The CDR3 DNA sequence: TGTGCCAGCTCACAAGCTGGCGGGGCACATATGGGCAATCAGCCCCAGCATTTT. It specifies CASSQAGGAHMGNQPQHF.

This clone has more than one count but fewer than ten. This sequence joins TRBV7-8 and TRBJ1-1; D not certain. Germline values: CDR1 SGHVS, CDR2 FQNEAQ. CDR3 length equals 14 residues. Trimming pared 2 bases from V and 0 bases from J, leaving 7 bases between. The chain's CDR3 is CASSLTSMNTEAFF. The CDR3 bases are TGTGCCAGCAGCTTAACGAGCATGAACACTGAAGCTTTCTTT.

The chain has TRBV7-2 and TRBJ1-1; 9 nucleotides agree with TRBD1. Germline-derived CDR1 and CDR2 are SGHTA and FQGNSA. Trimming took 5 bases from V and 5 from J; bases not matched to a gene: 6. The CDR3 runs 14 residues. The CDR3 here is CASSPTGGGTEAFF. CDR3 bases: TGTGCCAGCAGCCCGACAGGGGGTGGAACTGAAGCTTTCTTT.